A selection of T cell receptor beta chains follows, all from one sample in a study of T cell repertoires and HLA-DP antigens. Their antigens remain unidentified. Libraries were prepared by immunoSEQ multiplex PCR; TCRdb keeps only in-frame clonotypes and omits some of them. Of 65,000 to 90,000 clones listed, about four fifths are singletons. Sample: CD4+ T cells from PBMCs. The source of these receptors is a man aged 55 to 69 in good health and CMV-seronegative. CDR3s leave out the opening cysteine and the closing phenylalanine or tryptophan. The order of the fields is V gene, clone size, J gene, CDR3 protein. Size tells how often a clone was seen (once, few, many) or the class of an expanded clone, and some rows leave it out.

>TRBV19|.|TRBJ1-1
ASSIAGGYTEAF
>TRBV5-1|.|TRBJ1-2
ASSLVSSNYGYT
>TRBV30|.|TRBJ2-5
AWSAGLQETQY
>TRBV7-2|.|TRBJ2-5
ASSSWTGNAETQY
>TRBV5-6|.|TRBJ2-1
ASSLAGGPNEQF
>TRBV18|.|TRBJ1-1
ASSRIRQGRFSTEAF
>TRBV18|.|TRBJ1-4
ASSRQGGAEEKLF
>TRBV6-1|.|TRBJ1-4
ASRKRVANEKLF
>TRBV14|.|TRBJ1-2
ASSRDRGYGYT
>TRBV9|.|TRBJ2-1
ASSVDPAGRYEQF
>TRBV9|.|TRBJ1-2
ASSVGRGYT
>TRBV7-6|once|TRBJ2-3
ASSRRDFVGTDTQY
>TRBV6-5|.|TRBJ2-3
ASSYSGPPTDTQY
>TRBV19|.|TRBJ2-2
ASRGRGDPNTGELF
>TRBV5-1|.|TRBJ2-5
ASSFGTGGETQY
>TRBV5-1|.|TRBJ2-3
ASSRDSADTQY
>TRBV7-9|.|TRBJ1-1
ASSLELGAF
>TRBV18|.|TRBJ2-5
ASSPQQLIQETQY
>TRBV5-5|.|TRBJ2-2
ASKNLLGTGELF
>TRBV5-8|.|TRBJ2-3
ASSLMAPGAPDTQY
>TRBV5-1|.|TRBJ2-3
ASLESGTSTDTQY
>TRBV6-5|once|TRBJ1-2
ASSYTETGNGYT
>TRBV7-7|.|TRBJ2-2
ASSLGDPLLTGELF
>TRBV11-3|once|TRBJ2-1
ASSLGANNEQF
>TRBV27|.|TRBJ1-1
ASSPWNLGAQTEAF
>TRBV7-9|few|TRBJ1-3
ASSGDRGFIGNTIY
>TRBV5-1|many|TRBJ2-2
ASSRGAGARNTGELF
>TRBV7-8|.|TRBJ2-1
ASTKGRIDEQF
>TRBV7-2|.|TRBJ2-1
ASSSFPRGGVYNEQF
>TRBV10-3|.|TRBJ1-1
AISEGGQWNTEAF
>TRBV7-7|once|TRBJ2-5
ASSMGQGQETQY
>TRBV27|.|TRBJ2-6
ASSFGGIGANVLT
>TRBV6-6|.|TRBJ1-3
ASSSGRSGGNTIY
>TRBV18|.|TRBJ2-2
ASSPLTVTGELF
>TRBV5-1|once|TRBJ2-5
ASSLGGASARETQY
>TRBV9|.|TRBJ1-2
ASSVDSYGYT
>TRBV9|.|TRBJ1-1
ASSVSGGGQEAF
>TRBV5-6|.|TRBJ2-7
ASSADGLAYEQY
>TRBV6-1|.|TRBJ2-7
ASSGGQWIGSYEQY
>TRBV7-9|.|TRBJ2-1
ASSLRRDSNFYNEQF
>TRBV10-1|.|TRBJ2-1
ASFKGKIEGEQF
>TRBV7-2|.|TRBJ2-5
ASSLGSLSGRETQY
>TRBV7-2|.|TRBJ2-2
ASSLAPSGVNTGELF
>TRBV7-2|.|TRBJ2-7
ASSSALAGGYHEQY
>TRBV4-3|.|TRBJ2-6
ASSPTGDSGANVLT
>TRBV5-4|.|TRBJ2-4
ASSLMTGLAKNIQY